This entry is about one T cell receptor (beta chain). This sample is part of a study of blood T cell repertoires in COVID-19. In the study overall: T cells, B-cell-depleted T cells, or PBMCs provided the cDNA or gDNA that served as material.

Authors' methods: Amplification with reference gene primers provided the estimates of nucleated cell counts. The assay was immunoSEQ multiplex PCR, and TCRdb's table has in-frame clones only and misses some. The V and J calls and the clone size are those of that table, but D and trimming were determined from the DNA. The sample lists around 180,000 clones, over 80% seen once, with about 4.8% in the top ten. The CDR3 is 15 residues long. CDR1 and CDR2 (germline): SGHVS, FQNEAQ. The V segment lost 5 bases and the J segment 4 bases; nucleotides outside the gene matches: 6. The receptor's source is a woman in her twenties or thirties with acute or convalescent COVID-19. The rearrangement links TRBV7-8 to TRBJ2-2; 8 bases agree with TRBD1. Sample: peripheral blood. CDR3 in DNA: TGTGCCAGCAGCAGCCAGGGGGCTTTCACCGGGGAGCTGTTTTTT. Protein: CASSSQGAFTGELFF.